Each of the 12 T cell receptor beta chains below was sequenced from the same sample in a study of T cell responses to AZD1222 COVID-19 vaccine. Profiled with immunoSEQ multiplex PCR; TCRdb holds only in-frame clones, not every one. The repertoire has about 170,000 clones, about 83% of them found once; the top ten carry approximately 0.97%. The material sequenced was peripheral blood, taken 28 days after the second AZD1222 dose. The receptors originated from an adult who received the AZD1222 COVID-19 vaccine.

The chain recombines TRBV2 with TRBJ1-1; unclear D gene. The CDR3 length is 15 residues. V gave up 3 bases and J gave up 5 bases, with 16 bases separating them. Germline V gene sequence: CDR1 SNHLY, CDR2 FYNNEI. CDR3 coding DNA: TGTGCCAGCAGTGATGTAGGATCTTGGGCTACTGAAGCTTTCTTT. As protein: CASSDVGSWATEAFF.

This rearrangement joins TRBV11-2 to TRBJ1-2; 10 bases align to TRBD1. The V gene's germline CDR1 is SGHAT and CDR2 FQNNGV. Trimming cost V 5 bases and J 12 bases; bases outside gene matches: 6. This CDR3 contains 12 residues. This CDR3 is CASSTRTGGHTF. CDR3 nucleotides: TGTGCCAGCAGCACCCGGACAGGGGGGCACACCTTC.

The chain links TRBV7-2 to TRBJ1-1, with 7 bases matching TRBD1. There are 14 residues in the CDR3. V lost 4 bases and J lost 5; bases outside the gene matches: 7. From germline, CDR1 is SGHTA and CDR2 FQGNSA. The CDR3 nucleotides read TGTGCCAGCAGCTGGGGTAGGGGGCGGACTGAAGCTTTCTTT. This gives the protein CASSWGRGRTEAFF.

The chain links TRBV12-2 to TRBJ2-7; the D call in the table, TRBD2, was not verified against the DNA. TRBV12-2 is designated a pseudogene. The length of the CDR3 is 15 residues. The CDR3 here is CASRLARTVAYEQYF. The CDR3 DNA sequence: TGTGCAAGTCGCTTAGCGCGGACTGTAGCCTACGAGCAGTACTTC.

The chain is built from TRBV19 and TRBJ1-5; D perhaps matches TRBD1 (5 bases). V was trimmed by 0 bases and J by 9 bases, leaving 18 bases between them. Germline-derived CDR1 and CDR2 are LNHDA and SQIVND (reference sequence). This CDR3 has 16 amino acids. CDR3 nucleotide sequence: TGTGCCAGTAGTATAGACCGGTCCCGGGACGTGGGGCCCCAGCATTTT. This gives the protein CASSIDRSRDVGPQHF.

V and J are TRBV19 and TRBJ1-2, with 7 bases matching TRBD1. Germline assignment: CDR1 LNHDA and CDR2 SQIVND (reference sequence). Trimming cost V 3 bases and J 3 bases; bases outside gene matches: 4. This CDR3 is built from 14 residues. CDR3 nucleotides: TGTGCCAGTAGTATTGGGACAGTTGACTATGGCTACACCTTC. It yields the protein CASSIGTVDYGYTF. The complete variable domain, with remaining parts taken from reference TRBV19 and TRBJ1-2, reads DGGITQSPKYLFRKEGQNVTLSCEQNLNHDAMYWYRQDPGQGLRLIYYSQIVNDFQKGDIAEGYSVSREKKESFPLTVTSAQKNPTAFYLCASSIGTVDYGYTFGSGTRLTVV.

The chain uses TRBV6-1 and TRBJ2-1; 8 nucleotides line up with TRBD1. CDR1 and CDR2 (germline): MNHNS, SASEGT. Germline trimming cut 6 bases from V and 7 bases from J; bases unmatched to any gene: 11. The CDR3 covers 15 residues. The CDR3, as DNA: TGTGCCAGCAGGTCAGGGGGCAGGGGGCCAAATGAGCAGTTCTTC. Translated: CASRSGGRGPNEQFF.

This rearrangement joins TRBV5-5 to TRBJ1-6; D is unresolved. Germline V CDR1 and CDR2: SGHKS, YYEKEE (reference sequence). The length of the CDR3 is 14 residues. V shed 1 base and J shed 7 bases, with 9 bases lying between them. The CDR3 spells CASSLRQPNSPLHF. The CDR3 coding sequence is TGTGCCAGCAGCTTGCGCCAGCCCAATTCACCCCTCCACTTT.

J is TRBJ1-4 and V is TRBV6-5; D is undetermined. Looked up from germline, CDR1 is MNHEY and CDR2 is SVGAGI. V was pared by 2 bases and J by 8 bases, with 12 bases between. This CDR3 is 14 amino acids long. This CDR3 reads CASSYSELMEKLFF. The CDR3 nucleotides read TGTGCCAGCAGTTACAGTGAATTAATGGAAAAACTGTTTTTT.

V is TRBV3-1 (or the pseudogene TRBV3-2) and J is TRBJ2-1; 9 nucleotides agree with TRBD1. Germline CDR1 is LGHDT and CDR2 is YNNKEL (reference sequence). V gave up 4 bases and J gave up 7 bases; unmatched junction bases: 5. This CDR3 has 14 amino acids. The CDR3 sequence is CASSRGQGWNEQFF. The DNA for the CDR3 is TGTGCCAGCAGCCGCGGACAGGGGTGGAATGAGCAGTTCTTC.

This chain links TRBV11-3 with TRBJ2-1; D not resolved. The CDR3 totals 15 residues. Germline CDR1 is SGHNT and CDR2 is YENEEA. V was trimmed by 2 bases and J by 5 bases, leaving 13 bases between them. The CDR3 reads CASSLRSWQNNEQFF. CDR3 in DNA: TGTGCCAGCAGCTTAAGGTCCTGGCAGAACAATGAGCAGTTCTTC.

This clone showed up just once. The chain combines TRBV19 with TRBJ1-5; D not certain. Looked up from germline, CDR1 is LNHDA and CDR2 is SQIVND (reference sequence). The ends were cut back, 7 bases at V and 2 bases at J, with 15 bases in the middle. CDR3 length: 15 amino acids. As DNA, the CDR3 is TGTGCCAGTACCCTTGAGATGGTAGGCAATCAGCCCCAGCATTTT. This translates into CASTLEMVGNQPQHF.